This TCR beta chain was sequenced for a study of T cell repertoires in cytomegalovirus infection. Background on the study: Both recently identified HLA-C-restricted and well-studied HLA-B-restricted CMV epitopes were used in the study. It can be stated that public TCR beta signatures indicated CMV infection as well as a matching HLA type. Study-level points and caveats: Adding up the frequency of public TCR beta families identified people who carried CMV plus the relevant HLA.

Germline V gene lookup returns CDR1 SNHLY and CDR2 FYNNEI. This CDR3 contains 17 residues. V dropped 4 bases and J dropped 1; count of bases not matched to a gene: 8. A single record per CDR3 protein comes from TCRdb applying MiXCR to the reads. Of 650,000 to 900,000 distinct CDR3 sequences in the sample, about 29% were seen once. In the case of this clonotype: The antigen remains undetermined.

This TCR came from a human donor in good health (CMV status not recorded). Some clones in this sample may be carry-over from other donors' samples. Sequencing was performed on cultured CD8+ T cells from PBMCs, taken from culture after CMV antigen stimulation. The chain is built from TRBV2 and TRBJ2-1; TRBD2 matches at 9 bases. CDR3: CASSGAGGWSSYNEQFF. CDR3 nucleotides: TGTGCCAGCAGTGGGGCGGGGGGGTGGTCTTCCTACAATGAGCAGTTCTTC.